This is a list of T cell receptor beta chains from one sample in a study of blood T cell repertoires in COVID-19. TCRdb keeps only in-frame clones here, not all; method: immunoSEQ multiplex PCR. The table shows over 130,000 clones, with 76% occurring only once. Material: peripheral blood. The receptors originated from a woman of 80 years or more with active or convalescent COVID-19. Both conserved end residues are part of each CDR3. The D gene is left open where the match is weak. Where a row states a size, it is once, few, many or the class of an expanded clone; other rows omit it.

size	D	V	J	CDR3	DNA
.	TRBD1	TRBV27	TRBJ2-7	CASSRSSGTGIYEQYF	TGTGCCAGCAGCAGGTCCTCCGGGACAGGGATTTACGAGCAGTACTTC
.	.	TRBV5-1	TRBJ1-3	CASSLVTGSTIYF	TGCGCCAGCAGCTTGGTGACGGGATCCACCATATATTTT
.	.	TRBV10-3	TRBJ2-5	CAIRQVNQETQYF	TGTGCCATCAGGCAGGTGAACCAAGAGACCCAGTACTTC
.	.	TRBV3-1/TRBV3-2	TRBJ2-3	CASSQGAGSTDTQYF	TGTGCCAGCAGCCAAGGGGCCGGAAGCACAGATACGCAGTATTTT
.	.	TRBV2	TRBJ1-1	CASTPWARGMAEAFF	TGTGCCAGCACCCCTTGGGCCAGAGGGATGGCTGAAGCTTTCTTT
once	TRBD1	TRBV28	TRBJ2-1	CASSWTGAGSGTSYNEQFF	TGTGCCAGCAGTTGGACAGGGGCGGGGAGTGGTACCTCCTACAATGAGCAGTTCTTC
.	TRBD1	TRBV6-6	TRBJ2-2	CASSSPGTGFPGELFF	TGTGCCAGCAGTTCACCCGGGACAGGGTTCCCCGGGGAGCTGTTTTTT
.	.	TRBV27	TRBJ2-5	CATRGGGLQETQYF	TGTGCCACCCGAGGGGGGGGCCTGCAAGAGACCCAGTACTTC
.	.	TRBV10-3	TRBJ2-1	CAITRDLNYNEQFF	TGTGCCATCACCCGGGATTTAAATTACAATGAGCAGTTCTTC
.	.	TRBV19	TRBJ1-3	CASGSGNTIYF	TGTGCCTCAGGCTCTGGAAACACCATATATTTT
.	TRBD1	TRBV19	TRBJ2-5	CASTDTGTGQETQYF	TGTGCCAGTACCGACACCGGGACAGGGCAAGAGACCCAGTACTTC
.	.	TRBV12-3/TRBV12-4	TRBJ1-1	CASSYRQVSEAFF	TGTGCCAGCAGTTACCGACAGGTTTCTGAAGCTTTCTTT
.	.	TRBV14	TRBJ1-5	CASSHRGAGPQHF	TGTGCCAGCAGCCATCGGGGGGCAGGACCCCAGCATTTT
.	.	TRBV5-4	TRBJ1-1	CASSFGLVNTEAFF	TGTGCCAGCAGCTTCGGTCTGGTGAACACTGAAGCTTTCTTT
.	.	TRBV6-2/TRBV6-3	TRBJ2-7	CASSYGVGQYF	TGTGCCAGCAGTTACGGAGTAGGGCAGTACTTC